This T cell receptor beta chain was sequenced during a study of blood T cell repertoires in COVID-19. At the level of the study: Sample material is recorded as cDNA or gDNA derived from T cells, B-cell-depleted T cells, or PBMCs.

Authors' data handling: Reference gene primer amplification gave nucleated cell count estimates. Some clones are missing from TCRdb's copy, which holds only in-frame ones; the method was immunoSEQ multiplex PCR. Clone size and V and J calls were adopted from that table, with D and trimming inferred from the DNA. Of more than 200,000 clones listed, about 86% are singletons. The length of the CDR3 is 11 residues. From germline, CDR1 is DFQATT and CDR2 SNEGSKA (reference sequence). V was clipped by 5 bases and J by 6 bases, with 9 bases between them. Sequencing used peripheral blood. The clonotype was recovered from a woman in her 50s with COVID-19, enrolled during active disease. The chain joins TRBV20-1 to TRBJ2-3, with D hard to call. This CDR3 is CSARVIDTQYF. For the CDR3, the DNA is TGCAGTGCTCGGGTTATCGATACGCAGTATTTT.